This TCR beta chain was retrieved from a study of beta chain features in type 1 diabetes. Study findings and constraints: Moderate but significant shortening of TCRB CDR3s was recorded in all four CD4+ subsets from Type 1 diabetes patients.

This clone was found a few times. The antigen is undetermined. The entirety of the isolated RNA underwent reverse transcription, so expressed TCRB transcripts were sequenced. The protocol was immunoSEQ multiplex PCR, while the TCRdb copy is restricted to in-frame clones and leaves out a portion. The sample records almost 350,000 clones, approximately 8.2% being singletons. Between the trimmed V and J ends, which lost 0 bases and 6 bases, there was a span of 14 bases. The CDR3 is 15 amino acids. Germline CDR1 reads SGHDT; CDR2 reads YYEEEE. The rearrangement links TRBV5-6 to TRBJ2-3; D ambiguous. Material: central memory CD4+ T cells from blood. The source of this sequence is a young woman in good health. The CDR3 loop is CASSLGWRISDTQYF. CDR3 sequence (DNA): TGTGCCAGCAGCTTGGGGTGGCGTATCTCCGATACGCAGTATTTT.